Listed here are 10 T cell receptor beta chains from one sample, sequenced in a study of technical replicates of blood from a handful of donors (dated by TCRdb to about 2017). Libraries were built with the immunoSEQ multiplex PCR assay. TCRdb holds this immuneACCESS table with in-frame rearrangements only. Some clones are missing; in checked studies, unresolved V genes explain under half, and the rest has no known cause. For this sample the table gives roughly 59,000 clones, of which more than 75% were detected only once. The leading ten clones occupy 5% of the sample. Sequenced material: PBMCs. Source of these receptors: a human donor in good health. Some clones in this sample may be carry-over from other donors' samples.

The chain joins TRBV30 to TRBJ2-6; 9 bases line up with TRBD1. The CDR3 loop spans 17 amino acids. With V trimmed by 6 bases and J by 1 base, 10 bases remained unmatched. CDR1 and CDR2 (germline): GTSNPN, SVGIG (reference sequence). CDR3 sequence reads: CACRAGTGLSGANVLTF. The CDR3, as DNA: TGTGCCTGTCGAGCCGGGACAGGGCTATCTGGGGCCAACGTCCTGACTTTC.

Here the CDR3 reads CASSPGSTGTYEQYF. CDR3 DNA: TGTGCCAGCAGCCCGGGTTCGACAGGGACCTACGAGCAGTACTTC. The genes are TRBV11-3 and TRBJ2-7; 7 nucleotides agree with TRBD1. This CDR3 contains 15 residues. V gave up 5 bases and J gave up 2 bases; unmatched junction bases: 9. Germline V gene data show CDR1 as SGHNT and CDR2 as YENEEA. Drawing the rest from reference TRBV11-3 and TRBJ2-7, the complete variable domain is EAGVVQSPRYKIIEKKQPVAFWCNPISGHNTLYWYLQNLGQGPELLIRYENEEAVDDSQLPKDRFSAERLKGVDSTLKIQPAELGDSAVYLCASSPGSTGTYEQYFGPGTRLTVT.

V usage is TRBV6-6 and J usage is TRBJ1-6; 9 bases match TRBD1. The V gene's germline CDR1 is MNHNY and CDR2 SVGAGI (reference sequence). The J segment lost 7 bases and the V segment lost 6 bases, leaving 7 bases of the junction unmatched. This CDR3 has 15 amino acids. DNA for the CDR3: TGTGCCAGCAGCAGGACAGGGGTCATAAATTCACCCCTCCACTTT. Its translation: CASSRTGVINSPLHF.

This chain links TRBV5-1 with TRBJ1-4, with 7 bases matching TRBD1. This CDR3 contains 15 residues. Germline V gene data show CDR1 as SGHRS and CDR2 as YFSETQ. V shed 4 bases and J 5 bases; nucleotides not matched to a gene: 8. CDR3 sequence: CASSGEQGINEKLFF. The CDR3 DNA follows: TGCGCCAGCAGCGGGGAACAGGGGATCAATGAAAAACTGTTTTTT. Full variable domain (remainder filled in from reference TRBV5-1 and TRBJ1-4): KAGVTQTPRYLIKTRGQQVTLSCSPISGHRSVSWYQQTPGQGLQFLFEYFSETQRNKGNFPGRFSGRQFSNSRSEMNVSTLELGDSALYLCASSGEQGINEKLFFGSGTQLSVL.

The chain joins TRBV30 to TRBJ1-6; D not certain. The V end was cut by 2 bases, the J end by 5 bases, with 7 bases between. Looked up from germline, CDR1 is GTSNPN and CDR2 is SVGIG (reference sequence). This CDR3 has 13 amino acids. The CDR3 region is CAWSPSHNSPLHF. DNA of the CDR3: TGTGCCTGGAGTCCGTCCCATAATTCACCCCTCCACTTT.

The DNA for the CDR3 is TGTGCCAGCAGTGAGGAGACTGGAAACACCATATATTTT. It codes for CASSEETGNTIYF. The chain joins TRBV6-1 to TRBJ1-3; D remains unclear. Germline assignment: CDR1 MNHNS and CDR2 SASEGT. The CDR3 has 13 amino acids. V gave up 3 bases and J gave up 2 bases, with 5 bases separating them.

The V and J genes are TRBV6-6 and TRBJ2-1, with 11 positions matching TRBD2. The trim removed 5 bases at V and 6 bases at J, leaving 6 bases unmatched. The CDR3 runs 15 residues. Germline lookup yields CDR1 MNHNY and CDR2 SVGAGI (reference sequence). The CDR3 DNA sequence: TGTGCCAGCAGTACCGGGACTAGCGGACTCAATGAGCAGTTCTTC. It specifies CASSTGTSGLNEQFF.

The chain carries TRBV27 and TRBJ1-1; TRBD1 agrees at 8 bases. This CDR3 spans 14 amino acids. V trimming: 6 bases; J trimming: 1 base; junction bases outside the gene matches: 4. Per the germline V gene, CDR1 is MNHEY and CDR2 is SMNVEV (reference sequence). The CDR3 loop is CASSLGTGNTEAFF. Here the CDR3 DNA reads TGTGCCAGCAGCCTAGGGACAGGGAACACTGAAGCTTTCTTT.

This clone has more than one count but fewer than ten. J is TRBJ1-2 and V is TRBV30; 7 bases map to TRBD1. CDR3 length: 12 residues. Unmatched junction bases numbered 2, after V lost 0 bases and J lost 7 bases. Germline V gene data show CDR1 as GTSNPN and CDR2 as SVGIG (reference sequence). CDR3 nucleotide sequence: TGTGCCTGGAGTGTAACAGGGGCTGGCTACACCTTC. Its protein is CAWSVTGAGYTF.

The chain joins TRBV7-2 to TRBJ2-3; perhaps TRBD1 as D (7 bases). The CDR3 totals 16 residues. Germline-derived CDR1 and CDR2 are SGHTA and FQGNSA. Trimming took 1 base from V and 1 from J, leaving 12 bases between them. CDR3 residues: CASSLGQGGRTDTQYF. CDR3 bases: TGTGCCAGCAGCTTAGGACAGGGAGGCCGCACAGATACGCAGTATTTT.